This T cell receptor (beta chain) was obtained from a study of spatial heterogeneity in lung cancer. The wider study: Mean representation of each unique TCR and UMI combination in the raw reads exceeded 8.5 occurrences. Study observations and caveats: The study found ubiquitous expanded tumor TCRs in blood more at resection than follow-up.

V dropped 5 bases and J dropped 6 bases, with 11 bases sitting between them. Germline V CDR1 and CDR2: SGHTA, FQGTGA. This CDR3 is built from 13 residues. TCRdb processed the 5' RACE reads anew with MiXCR; each CDR3 protein has one entry. The repertoire consists of about 82,000 distinct CDR3 sequences, with 10% to 15% occurring once and the leading ten covering approximately 4.6%. This clonotype has just a few counts. The antigen is not known. The time point was: sample taken at primary tumor resection. Whole RNA, isolated from tumor, nontumor lung or frozen PBMC, was sequenced without prior sorting. The donors, 60 to 80 patients with untreated early-stage non-small cell lung cancer, provided the samples.

The chain carries TRBV7-3 and TRBJ2-1; D may be TRBD2 (5 bases). This specimen was PBMCs, taken at surgery. The source of this sequence is a male donor with early-stage non-small cell lung cancer. The CDR3 coding sequence is TGTGCCAGCAGCCGAAGCCTAGCCAATGAGCAGTTCTTC. Translated: CASSRSLANEQFF.